This T cell receptor (beta chain) was recorded in a study of technical replicates of blood from a few donors (dated 2017 in TCRdb). Notes on this clone: No cognate antigen has been identified for it. Qualities for individual bases were not recorded, and no much larger clone is one base off.

The library was prepared using the immunoSEQ multiplex PCR assay. Entries here come from immuneACCESS through TCRdb and include only in-frame sequences with V and J called. Some clones fail to appear in such tables; in the studies checked, an unresolved V gene covers under half of the shortfall, and the cause of the remainder is unknown. The sample yields more than 80,000 clones; about 94% were counted once. 0.2% to 0.25% of the sample goes to the ten largest clones. V gives up 2 bases and J gives up 7 bases, and the segment between their germline ends measures 9 bases. Its CDR3 holds 13 amino acids, cysteine through phenylalanine. CDR3 DNA is the only sequence kept; it has 39 bases, read in frame from the first base. The CDR1 and CDR2 encoded by the germline V gene (reference sequence) are WNHNN and SYGVQD.

The sequenced sample consisted of T cells isolated from PBMCs. The sequence was collected from a human donor in good health. Recombination joined TRBV10-1 with TRBJ1-5; TRBD1 is a possible D gene, resting on 6 matching bases. The nucleotides read TGCGCCAGCAGTGAGCACAGGGACCAGCCCCAGCATTTT. The encoded protein is CASSEHRDQPQHF.